These 28 T cell receptor beta chains originate from one sample sequenced in a study of hypomethylating agent response in myelodysplastic syndrome. The data were produced by immunoSEQ multiplex PCR, yet TCRdb's version contains in-frame clones alone and is incomplete. The sample includes a few thousand clones, approximately 80% of them seen just once. The input for sequencing was bone marrow, taken before or after starting hypomethylating agent treatment for myelodysplastic syndrome (not recorded which). The source of these receptors is a human donor with myelodysplastic syndrome.

This clone was detected once. J is TRBJ2-1 and V is TRBV11-2; TRBD2 aligns across 7 bases. CDR1 SGHAT and CDR2 FQNNGV come from the germline V gene. V lost 1 base and J lost 7; bases outside the gene matches: 1. This CDR3 is built from 13 residues. CDR3 DNA sequence: TGTGCCAGCAGCTTAGCGGGAGGAAATGAGCAGTTCTTC. Translating it yields CASSLAGGNEQFF.

The chain links TRBV9 to TRBJ2-1; possible D gene TRBD2, 5 bases. Germline V gene sequence: CDR1 SGDLS, CDR2 YYNGEE. The CDR3 totals 15 residues. Trimming took off 3 bases at V and 0 bases at J, with 10 bases between the two ends. The chain's CDR3 is CASSEDSSSYNEQFF. The CDR3 nucleotides read TGTGCCAGCAGCGAGGACTCCAGCTCCTACAATGAGCAGTTCTTC.

The chain employs TRBV6-5 and TRBJ1-2; a possible D gene is TRBD1 (5 bases). The CDR3 runs to 13 residues. The V and J ends lost 10 bases and 2 bases respectively, with 14 bases between them. Per the germline V gene, CDR1 is MNHEY and CDR2 is SVGAGI. This chain's CDR3 is CATIAGRNYGYTF. The DNA of the CDR3 is TGTGCCACCATCGCAGGGCGGAACTATGGCTACACCTTC.

This clone was counted once. The chain joins TRBV19 to TRBJ2-7, with 11 bases that match TRBD2. The CDR3 is 15 residues long. The V gene's germline CDR1 is LNHDA and CDR2 SQIVND (reference sequence). V lost 1 base to trimming and J lost 2 bases; unmatched junction nucleotides: 1. In DNA, the CDR3 is TGTGCCAGTAGTATAGGACTAGCGGGAACCTACGAGCAGTACTTC. Translation gives CASSIGLAGTYEQYF.

The chain joins TRBV7-9 to TRBJ2-1; the D gene is possibly TRBD2 (6 bases). The germline V gene has CDR1 SEHNR and CDR2 FQNEAQ (reference sequence). The V end lost 4 bases, the J end lost 2 bases, and 18 bases lay between the germline ends. The CDR3 consists of 17 residues. The CDR3 DNA follows: TGTGCCAGCAGCTCTCCCCCTTCGCGGGGCCCCTACAATGAGCAGTTCTTC. Protein product: CASSSPPSRGPYNEQFF.

This chain links TRBV27 with TRBJ1-3; tentatively, D is TRBD1 (5 bases). Germline V gene lookup returns CDR1 MNHEY and CDR2 SMNVEV (reference sequence). Trimming cost V 2 bases and J 8 bases, with 16 bases left between them. There are 15 residues in the CDR3. CDR3 nucleotides: TGTGCCAGCAGTTTAAGGGGCAGAGCTCTGGACACCATATATTTT. It translates to CASSLRGRALDTIYF.

The rearrangement uses TRBV9 and TRBJ2-5, with 8 bases aligning to TRBD1. The J call is in doubt because the DNA end fits TRBJ2-7 better. This CDR3 has 15 residues. Per the germline V gene, CDR1 is SGDLS and CDR2 is YYNGEE. The CDR3 DNA reads TGTGCCAGCAGCGTAGGTGCTGGACAGGGTTACGAGCAGTACTTC. Translated, it gives CASSVGAGQGYEQYF.

The chain joins TRBV11-2 to TRBJ2-3; 7 bases match TRBD2. The V segment lost 3 bases and the J segment 5 bases; nucleotides outside the gene matches: 11. The CDR3 consists of 16 residues. CDR1 is SGHAT, CDR2 FQNNGV, per germline. The CDR3: CASSFSPGRIIDTQYF. CDR3 bases: TGTGCCAGCAGCTTCTCCCCCGGGAGGATAATAGATACGCAGTATTTT.

The chain couples TRBV7-9 to TRBJ2-1; TRBD2 agrees at 14 bases. The CDR3 runs 15 residues. The V segment lost 5 bases and the J segment 8 bases; nucleotides outside the gene matches: 5. Germline CDR1 is SEHNR and CDR2 is FQNEAQ (reference sequence). The CDR3 loop is CASSPTSGGVDEQFF. CDR3 DNA sequence: TGTGCCAGCAGCCCGACTAGCGGGGGGGTGGATGAGCAGTTCTTC.

This rearrangement joins TRBV27 to TRBJ1-5; D is ambiguous. CDR3 length equals 13 residues. Germline CDR1 and CDR2: MNHEY and SMNVEV (reference sequence). Trimming pared 5 bases from V and 1 base from J, leaving 6 bases between. The CDR3 sequence is CASSPGSNQPQHF. The CDR3 DNA follows: TGTGCCAGCAGTCCGGGCAGCAATCAGCCCCAGCATTTT.

The CDR3 loop is CASSLGRGLNTEAFF. For the CDR3, the DNA is TGTGCCAGCAGTTTAGGCAGGGGCCTGAACACTGAAGCTTTCTTT. V is TRBV6-6 and J is TRBJ1-1; TRBD1 might be the D (6 bases). Looked up from germline, CDR1 is MNHNY and CDR2 is SVGAGI (reference sequence). The CDR3 contains 15 residues. Trimming pared 4 bases from V and 0 bases from J, leaving 12 bases between.

The V and J genes are TRBV10-3 and TRBJ2-5; 8 nucleotides line up with TRBD2. The DNA end favors TRBJ2-7, so the J call may be wrong. The CDR3 is 14 residues long. In germline, CDR1 is ENHRY, CDR2 SYGVKD. The CDR3 reads CAISVAGGLYEQYF. The CDR3 coding sequence is TGTGCCATCAGTGTCGCGGGAGGCCTCTACGAGCAGTACTTC.

The chain is built from TRBV19 and TRBJ1-5; 7 nucleotides agree with TRBD1. CDR3 length equals 18 residues. Losses at the gene ends were 7 bases for V and 4 bases for J; bases not matched to a gene: 19. Germline V gene lookup returns CDR1 LNHDA and CDR2 SQIVND (reference sequence). The CDR3 sequence is CASTSGGEGAVRNQPQHF. DNA for the CDR3: TGTGCCAGTACCTCCGGGGGGGAGGGGGCGGTGAGGAATCAGCCCCAGCATTTT.

The chain recombines TRBV7-7 with TRBJ2-3; 7 bases map to TRBD1. Germline CDR1 and CDR2: SSHAT and FNYEAQ (reference sequence). CDR3 length: 14 amino acids. Unmatched junction bases numbered 5, after V lost 5 bases and J lost 3 bases. The CDR3 DNA reads TGTGCCAGCAGCGAAGACAGGGAGACAGATACGCAGTATTTT. It codes for CASSEDRETDTQYF.

This clone is a singleton in its sample. The J gene is TRBJ2-1, the V gene TRBV5-6; 7 bases match TRBD1. With V trimmed by 0 bases and J by 5 bases, 5 bases remained unmatched. The CDR3 has 15 residues. Germline V gene lookup returns CDR1 SGHDT and CDR2 YYEEEE. CDR3 sequence: CASSLEGARDNEQFF. CDR3 DNA sequence: TGTGCCAGCAGCTTGGAGGGGGCTAGGGACAATGAGCAGTTCTTC. Supplemented by reference TRBV5-6 and TRBJ2-1, the full variable domain reads DAGVTQSPTHLIKTRGQQVTLRCSPKSGHDTVSWYQQALGQGPQFIFQYYEEEERQRGNFPDRFSGHQFPNYSSELNVNALLLGDSALYLCASSLEGARDNEQFFGPGTRLTVL.

The chain is built from TRBV7-9 and TRBJ1-1; D gene ambiguous. With 5 bases removed from V and 5 bases from J, the gap between germline ends came to 12 bases. The length of the CDR3 is 13 residues. Germline CDR1 SEHNR, CDR2 FQNEAQ (reference sequence). The CDR3: CASSKGEVTEAFF. The CDR3 DNA reads as TGTGCCAGCAGCAAGGGAGAGGTTACTGAAGCTTTCTTT.

The rearrangement links TRBV6-6 to TRBJ2-4; D is possibly TRBD2 (6 bases). Germline CDR1 and CDR2: MNHNY and SVGAGI (reference sequence). This CDR3 region has 16 residues. With 0 bases removed from V and 12 bases from J, the gap between germline ends came to 21 bases. The CDR3 DNA sequence: TGTGCCAGCAGTTACTCTGCTACGGGGGAGCCATCCACTCAGTACTTC. This translates into CASSYSATGEPSTQYF.

CDR3 sequence: CASITGAGELFF. As DNA, the CDR3 is TGTGCCAGCATTACAGGGGCCGGGGAGCTGTTTTTT. The chain has TRBV27 and TRBJ2-2, with 7 positions matching TRBD1. The CDR3 contains 12 residues. Germline CDR1 reads MNHEY; CDR2 reads SMNVEV (reference sequence). J gave up 6 bases and V 7 bases, and 2 bases lay outside the gene matches.

This clone was found once. This rearrangement joins TRBV19 to TRBJ1-5, with 7 bases lining up with TRBD1. This CDR3 region has 14 residues. After removal of 5 bases from V and 2 bases from J, the junction contained 3 bases not matched to a gene. CDR1 and CDR2 (germline): LNHDA, SQIVND (reference sequence). CDR3 nucleotides: TGTGCCAGTAGTCGGGACAGCGGCAATCAGCCCCAGCATTTT. Protein sequence: CASSRDSGNQPQHF.

The CDR3 nucleotides are TGTGCCAGCAGTTTGTCCGGGACAGGAAACTATGGCTACACCTTC. Translating gives CASSLSGTGNYGYTF. J is TRBJ1-2 and V is TRBV28, with 8 nucleotides matching TRBD1. The trim removed 3 bases at V and 2 bases at J, leaving 5 bases unmatched. Germline V lookup: CDR1 MDHEN, CDR2 SYDVKM. The CDR3 is 15 amino acids.

The rearrangement uses TRBV6-1 and TRBJ1-2; D is uncertain. The CDR3 is 11 amino acids. CDR1 and CDR2 from the germline V gene are MNHNS and SASEGT. V was cut by 2 bases and J by 8 bases, with 6 bases left in between. The CDR3 loop is CASSEWVGYTF. In DNA form, the CDR3 reads TGTGCCAGCAGTGAATGGGTGGGCTACACCTTC.

V gene TRBV27 combines with J gene TRBJ1-2; 8 bases are shared with TRBD1. The trim removed 6 bases at V and 5 bases at J, leaving 5 bases unmatched. The CDR3 has 13 residues. CDR1 and CDR2 from the germline V gene are MNHEY and SMNVEV (reference sequence). The CDR3 spells CASRRTGLYGYTF. DNA of the CDR3: TGTGCCAGCAGGAGGACAGGGCTATATGGCTACACCTTC.

This chain joins TRBV7-9 and TRBJ2-3, with D maybe TRBD2 (5 bases). The germline gives CDR1 SEHNR, CDR2 FQNEAQ (reference sequence). The ends were cut back, 0 bases at V and 5 bases at J, with 12 bases in the middle. The CDR3 length is 15 residues. In DNA, the CDR3 is TGTGCCAGCAGCTTAGCCAGCATTGGAGGAGATACGCAGTATTTT. Translating it yields CASSLASIGGDTQYF.

The chain has TRBV20-1 and TRBJ2-7, with a weak D call TRBD1 (6 bases). V lost 6 bases and J lost 7, with 13 bases in between. This CDR3 spans 11 amino acids. Germline V gives CDR1 DFQATT, CDR2 SNEGSKA (reference sequence). The CDR3 nucleotides are TGCAGTGCCAGGGGCCCGGTGGAGCAGTACTTC. It translates to CSARGPVEQYF.

This chain joins TRBV9 and TRBJ2-1; TRBD1 aligns across 9 bases. Trimming removed 2 bases from V and 3 bases from J; junction bases left unmatched: 0. The CDR3 contains 14 residues. Germline V gene data show CDR1 as SGDLS and CDR2 as YYNGEE. CDR3 residues: CASSVTGGYNEQFF. The CDR3 DNA is TGTGCCAGCAGCGTGACAGGGGGCTACAATGAGCAGTTCTTC.

A few counts support this clone. This rearrangement joins TRBV5-8 to TRBJ1-5, with D possibly matching TRBD1 (5 bases). V lost 1 base, J lost 4 bases, and 12 bases lay in between. In germline, CDR1 is SGHTS, CDR2 YDEGEE. The CDR3 is 15 amino acids. DNA of the CDR3: TGTGCCAGCAGCTTGCGGGCGGGGCAGAATCAGCCCCAGCATTTT. Its translation: CASSLRAGQNQPQHF.

A single count supports this clone. This chain uses TRBV7-3 with TRBJ2-7, with D tentatively TRBD1 (6 bases). V lost 5 bases and J 7 bases, leaving 15 bases between the germline ends. Germline V lookup: CDR1 SGHTA, CDR2 FQGTGA. This CDR3 is built from 13 residues. The CDR3 spells CASSPSDRREQYF. CDR3 DNA sequence: TGTGCCAGCAGCCCCTCGGACAGAAGGGAGCAGTACTTC.

The rearrangement uses TRBV4-1 and TRBJ2-6; D remains ambiguous. The CDR3 length is 16 residues. Germline CDR1 is MGHRA and CDR2 is YSYEKL. Trimming shortened V by 4 bases and J by 5 bases, and 15 bases separated the two germline ends. This CDR3 is CASSREPQSRANVLTF. CDR3 coding DNA: TGCGCCAGCAGCCGAGAACCACAAAGTCGGGCCAACGTCCTGACTTTC.